This TCR beta chain was identified in a study of blood T cell repertoires in COVID-19. As handled by the study authors: Amplification with reference gene primers provided the estimates of nucleated cell counts. The assay was immunoSEQ multiplex PCR, and TCRdb's table has in-frame clones only and misses some. That table gives V, J and clone size, and the DNA gave D and trimming. Here the sample spans tens of thousands of clones, 85% to 90% being singletons. Germline-derived CDR1 and CDR2 are GTSNPN and SVGIG (reference sequence). V was pared by 4 bases and J by 7 bases, with 12 bases of the junction left unmatched. The CDR3 is 15 residues long.

This sequence joins TRBV30 and TRBJ1-5, with 8 bases matching TRBD1. The sequence was obtained from a woman aged 70-85 years with acute or convalescent COVID-19. The sample taken for sequencing was peripheral blood. The CDR3, as DNA: TGTGCCTGGAACGGGGGACAGGTCCTAGGGCAGCCCCAGCATTTT. Translating gives CAWNGGQVLGQPQHF.